A selection of T cell receptor beta chains follows, all from one sample in a study of T cell repertoires in cytomegalovirus infection. TCRdb analysed the reads with MiXCR anew, one entry per CDR3 protein. The profile covers hundreds of thousands of distinct CDR3 sequences, with 30% to 35% appearing a single time and roughly 15% taken by the ten largest. No cognate antigen is known for these TCRs. The specimen comprised cultured PBMCs, sampled from culture after CMV antigen stimulation. The receptors stem from a human donor in good health (CMV status not recorded). Some clones in this sample may be carry-over from other donors' samples. Both conserved end residues are part of each CDR3. D genes are given only for firm matches. Clone size is stated in some rows and not others, as once, few, many or a class when expanded.

>NA|TRBV7-9|NA|TRBJ2-5
TGTGCCAGCAGCCACGTGGAACTCACGGGGGTAGAGACCCAGTACTTC
CASSHVELTGVETQYF
>TRBD2|TRBV19|NA|TRBJ2-2
TGTGCCAGTACTGGTCGGCTAGCGGGAGGGCCGGACACCGGGGAGCTGTTTTTT
CASTGRLAGGPDTGELFF
>NA|TRBV4-1|NA|TRBJ1-2
TGCGCCAGCAGCCAAGCACAGGGAGGCAGGAACTATGGCTACACCTTC
CASSQAQGGRNYGYTF
>NA|TRBV6-6|few|TRBJ2-3
TGTGCCAGCAGTTACTCGTCGCAGGGGTTAACAGATACGCAGTATTTT
CASSYSSQGLTDTQYF
>NA|TRBV3-1|NA|TRBJ1-1
TGTGCCAGCACCCGCAACCAGGGGCGGCCCAACACTGAAGCTTTCTTT
CASTRNQGRPNTEAFF
>TRBD2|TRBV7-2|few|TRBJ2-2
TGTGCCAGCAGCTTCAGGACTAGCGGAACGAACACCGGGGAGCTGTTTTTT
CASSFRTSGTNTGELFF
>TRBD2|TRBV7-6|NA|TRBJ2-2
TGTGCCAGCAGCTCCCGCTTCAAAAGCGGGAGTAGGACCGGGGAGCTGTTTTTT
CASSSRFKSGSRTGELFF
>TRBD1|TRBV5-1|NA|TRBJ2-7
TGCGCCAGCAGCTTGTTGACAGGGCGTAGCTACGAGCAGTACTTC
CASSLLTGRSYEQYF
>NA|TRBV28|NA|TRBJ1-1
TGTGCCAGCAGGCAACCCGGGACCCCGAGTCGGGCTTTCTTT
CASRQPGTPSRAFF
>TRBD2|TRBV20-1|NA|TRBJ2-3
TGCAGTGCTATAAAAACTAGCGGCACAGATACGCAGTATTTT
CSAIKTSGTDTQYF
>TRBD1|TRBV11-2|NA|TRBJ2-5
TGTGCCAGCAGCTCACGACAGGGCGCTGAGACCCAGTACTTC
CASSSRQGAETQYF
>NA|TRBV7-8|few|TRBJ1-5
TGTGCCAGCAGCTTAGCGTCTAGACAGCTCAATCAGCCCCAGCATTTT
CASSLASRQLNQPQHF
>TRBD2|TRBV7-6|many|TRBJ2-5
TGTGCCAGCAGCCGGACTAGCGTCGAGACCCAGTACTTC
CASSRTSVETQYF
>TRBD2|TRBV9|NA|TRBJ2-1
TGTGCCAGCAGCTTTACGACTAGCGCGAGCTCCTACAATGAGCAGTTCTTC
CASSFTTSASSYNEQFF
>NA|TRBV7-9|NA|TRBJ2-4
TGTGCCAGCAGCATAGGGACCCGACGGGGCATTCAGTACTTC
CASSIGTRRGIQYF
>NA|TRBV7-4|NA|TRBJ2-1
TGTGCCAGCAGGGTGTGGGATGAGCAGTTCTTC
CASRVWDEQFF
>NA|TRBV6-2/TRBV6-3|few|TRBJ2-1
TGTGCCAGCAGGCGCGCCAGCTCCTACAATGAGCAGTTCTTC
CASRRASSYNEQFF
>NA|TRBV7-2|NA|TRBJ2-1
TGTGCCAGCAGCTTAAGGGGCCGCGGGGATGAGCAGTTCTTC
CASSLRGRGDEQFF
>NA|TRBV27|NA|TRBJ2-7
TGTGCCAGCAGTTTAACCAGGGATGGGCACGAGCAGTACTTC
CASSLTRDGHEQYF
>TRBD1|TRBV20-1|NA|TRBJ2-3
TGCAGTGCCGACAGGGGTAGCACAGATACGCAGTATTTT
CSADRGSTDTQYF
>NA|TRBV6-6|NA|TRBJ1-1
TGTGCCTCAAAACGGGAGGGGTTCACTGAAGCTTTCTTT
CASKREGFTEAFF
>TRBD1|TRBV7-2|few|TRBJ2-3
TGTGCCAGCAGCCCCGGACAGGGAGGTACAGATACGCAGTATTTT
CASSPGQGGTDTQYF
>NA|TRBV27|NA|TRBJ2-1
TGTGCCAGCTACACCAAGGGGGATGAGCAGTTCTTC
CASYTKGDEQFF